This TCR beta chain was profiled in a study of OX40 agonist ivuxolimab in advanced cancers. Germline V gives CDR1 KGHSH, CDR2 LQKENI. Trimming at V came to 5 bases and at J to 4 bases, leaving 9 bases not matched to a gene. The CDR3 is 16 residues long. The repertoire was sequenced with immunoSEQ multiplex PCR; TCRdb's copy has only in-frame clones and lacks some. This sample has about 100,000 clones, with approximately 90% found just once. The receptor comes from an adult with an advanced solid tumor such as melanoma, head and neck, liver or kidney cancer. This specimen consisted of CD4+ or CD8+ T cells sorted from blood, obtained in a trial of the OX40 agonist ivuxolimab. The chain combines TRBV18 with TRBJ2-5, with 11 bases lining up with TRBD2. The CDR3 DNA sequence: TGTGCCAGCTCATCCAACCTAGCGGGAGGATCAGAGACCCAGTACTTC. Protein sequence: CASSSNLAGGSETQYF.